The clone carrying this TCR beta chain is labeled medium-sized (0.01 to 0.1%) based on frequency. The antigen is undetermined. The CDR3 is 17 residues long. Germline values: CDR1 SGHVS, CDR2 FNYEAQ. The authors made the TRB cDNA libraries by 5' RACE using UMI labels. TCRdb re-analyzed the 5' RACE reads; it lists each CDR3 protein once, without DNA. Its table records 50,000 to 75,000 distinct CDR3 sequences. Triplicate roughly 300,000-cell sorts were made of each CD8+ T cell subset. The data were obtained in a study of CXCR3-negative and CXCR3-positive naive CD8 T cells. Broader study findings: A higher hydrophobicity marked the TRB CDR3s of CXCR3-positive naive cells versus CXCR3-negative naive cells. The TRBV-TRBJ usage of naive CXCR3-negative and CXCR3-positive cells was similar, but that of memory cells differed.

This TCR came from a human donor in good health. Some clones in this sample may be carry-over from other donors' samples. The V call is TRBV7-6, the J call TRBJ2-1; absent DNA, TCRdb's TRBD1 call cannot be checked. The sequencing input was naive CXCR3- CD8+ T cells from blood. Subset here: CD45RO-CCR7+CD27+CD95- naive CD8+ T cells lacking CXCR3 (TNR3-). The CDR3: CASSSTNPWGMGNEQFF.